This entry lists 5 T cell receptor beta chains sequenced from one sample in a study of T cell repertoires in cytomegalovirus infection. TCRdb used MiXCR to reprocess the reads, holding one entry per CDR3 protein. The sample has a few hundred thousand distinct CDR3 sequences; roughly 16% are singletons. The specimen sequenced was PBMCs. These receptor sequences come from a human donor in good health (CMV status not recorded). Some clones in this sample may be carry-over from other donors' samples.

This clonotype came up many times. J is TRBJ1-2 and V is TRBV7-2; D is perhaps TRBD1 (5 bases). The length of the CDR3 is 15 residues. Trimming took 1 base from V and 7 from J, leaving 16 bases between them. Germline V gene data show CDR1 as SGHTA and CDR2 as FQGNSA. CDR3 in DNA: TGTGCCAGCAGCTTAGGAGTGCGGTCGGGGGTTGGCTACACCTTC. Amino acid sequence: CASSLGVRSGVGYTF.

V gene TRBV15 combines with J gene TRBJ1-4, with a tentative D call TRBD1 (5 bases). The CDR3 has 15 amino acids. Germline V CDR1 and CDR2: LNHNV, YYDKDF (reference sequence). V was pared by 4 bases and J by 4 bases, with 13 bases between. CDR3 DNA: TGTGCCACCAGCACTCCAGGGACGGGTAATGAAAAACTGTTTTTT. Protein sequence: CATSTPGTGNEKLFF. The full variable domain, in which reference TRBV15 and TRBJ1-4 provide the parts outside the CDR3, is DAMVIQNPRYQVTQFGKPVTLSCSQTLNHNVMYWYQQKSSQAPKLLFHYYDKDFNNEADTPDNFQSRRPNTSFCFLDIRSPGLGDTAMYLCATSTPGTGNEKLFFGSGTQLSVL.

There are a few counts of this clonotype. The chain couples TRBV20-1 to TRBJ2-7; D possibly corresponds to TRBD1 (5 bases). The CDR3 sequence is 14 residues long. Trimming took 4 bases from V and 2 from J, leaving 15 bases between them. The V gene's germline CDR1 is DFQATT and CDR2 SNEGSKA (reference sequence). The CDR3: CSATGKAGTYEQYF. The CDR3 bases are TGCAGTGCTACAGGGAAAGCAGGTACCTACGAGCAGTACTTC.

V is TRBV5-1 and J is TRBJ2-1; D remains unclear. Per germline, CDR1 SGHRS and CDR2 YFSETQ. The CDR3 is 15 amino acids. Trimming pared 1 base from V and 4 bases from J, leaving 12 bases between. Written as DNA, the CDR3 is TGCGCCAGCAGCTTGACCACGCCGGATTACAATGAGCAGTTCTTC. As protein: CASSLTTPDYNEQFF.

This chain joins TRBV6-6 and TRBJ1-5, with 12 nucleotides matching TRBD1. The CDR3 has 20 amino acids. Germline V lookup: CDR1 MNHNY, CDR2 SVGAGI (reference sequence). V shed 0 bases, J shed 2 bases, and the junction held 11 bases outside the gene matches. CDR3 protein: CASSYSSWGQGASGNQPQHF. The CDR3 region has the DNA TGTGCCAGCAGTTACTCCTCGTGGGGACAGGGGGCATCGGGCAATCAGCCCCAGCATTTT.